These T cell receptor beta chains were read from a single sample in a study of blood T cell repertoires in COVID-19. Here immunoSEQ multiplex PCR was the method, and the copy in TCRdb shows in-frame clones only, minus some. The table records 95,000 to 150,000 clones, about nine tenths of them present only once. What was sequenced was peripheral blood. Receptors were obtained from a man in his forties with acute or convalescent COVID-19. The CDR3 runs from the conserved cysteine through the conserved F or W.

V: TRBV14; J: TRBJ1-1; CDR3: CASSQELTGTILTEAFF
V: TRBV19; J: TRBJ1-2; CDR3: CASRTGNGYTF
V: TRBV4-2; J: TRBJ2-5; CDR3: CASSQELVAGVETQYF
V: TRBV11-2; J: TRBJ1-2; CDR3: CASSRSSRVSIYGYTF
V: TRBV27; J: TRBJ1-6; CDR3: CASSLEDRGRRNSPLHF
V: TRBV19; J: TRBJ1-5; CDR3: CASTTDQGQPQHF
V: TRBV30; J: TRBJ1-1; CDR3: CAWGLLQTNTEAFF
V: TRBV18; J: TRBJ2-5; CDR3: CASSPRQSQETQYF
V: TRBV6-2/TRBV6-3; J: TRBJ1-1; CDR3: CASSYTPGNTEAFF
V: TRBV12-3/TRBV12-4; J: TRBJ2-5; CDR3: CASSQGQQETQYF
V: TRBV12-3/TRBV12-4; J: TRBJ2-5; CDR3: CASSPGGWETQYF
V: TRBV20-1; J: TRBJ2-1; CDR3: CSARDSREQFF
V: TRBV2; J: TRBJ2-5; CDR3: CASSEAVSGGDETQYF
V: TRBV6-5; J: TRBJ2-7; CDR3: CASSSRHGGEQYF
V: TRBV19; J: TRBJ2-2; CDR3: CASSTLAGGNTGELFF
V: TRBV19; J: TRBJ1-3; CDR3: CASSIYSISGNTIYF
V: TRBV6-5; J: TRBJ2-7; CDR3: CASSYSGLAFDEQYF
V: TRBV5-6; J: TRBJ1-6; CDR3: CASSLGQALKSPLHF
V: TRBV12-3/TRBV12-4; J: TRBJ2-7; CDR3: CASSFAAYEQYF
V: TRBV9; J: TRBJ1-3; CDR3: CASSVSSFSGNTIYF
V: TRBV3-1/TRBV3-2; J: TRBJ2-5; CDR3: CASSPGLAGETQYF
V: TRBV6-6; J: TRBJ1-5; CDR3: CATDVAGGGDQPQHF
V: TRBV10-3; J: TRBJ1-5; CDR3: CAISDRGGQGDQPQHF
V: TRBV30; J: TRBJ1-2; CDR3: CAWRRGLDGYTF
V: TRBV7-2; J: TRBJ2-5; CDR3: CASSLSAGAEETQYF
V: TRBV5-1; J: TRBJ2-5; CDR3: CASSFAGFTETQYF
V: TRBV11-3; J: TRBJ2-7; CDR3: CASSLDRGGPYEQYF
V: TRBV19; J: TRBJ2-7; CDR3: CASSWYRGREQYF
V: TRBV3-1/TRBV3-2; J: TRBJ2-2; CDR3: CASSQGLAGGPSTGELFF
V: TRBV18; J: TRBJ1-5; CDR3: CASSPGSLGAQGNQPQHF
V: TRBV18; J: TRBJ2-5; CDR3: CASSTRTSGRPGTQYF
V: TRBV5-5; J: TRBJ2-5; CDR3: CASSLQGASVETQYF
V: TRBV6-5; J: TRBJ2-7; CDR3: CASSLGTSGMYEQYF
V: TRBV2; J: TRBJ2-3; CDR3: CASRSDRTDTQYF
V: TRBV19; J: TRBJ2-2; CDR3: CASSISGQGRTGELFF
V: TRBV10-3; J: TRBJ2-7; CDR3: CAISLAYEQYF
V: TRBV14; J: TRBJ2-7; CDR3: CASSQSGLAEQYF
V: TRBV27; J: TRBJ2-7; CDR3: CASSPGTGYEQYF
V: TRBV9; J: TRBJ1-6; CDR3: CASRGGNNSPLHF
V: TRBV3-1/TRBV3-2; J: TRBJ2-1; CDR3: CACGGGLAFYEQFF
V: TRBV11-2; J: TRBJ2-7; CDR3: CASSLGGTFYEQYF
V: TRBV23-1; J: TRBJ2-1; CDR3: CASSPTLPSGFPYNEQFF
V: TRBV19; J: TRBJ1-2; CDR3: CASSPGMVSGYTF
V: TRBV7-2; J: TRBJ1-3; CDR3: CASSLIWGADGNTIYF
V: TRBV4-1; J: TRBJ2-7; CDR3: CASSQEGTGDFYEQYF
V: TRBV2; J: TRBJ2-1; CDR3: CASSDPSGRVVNEQFF
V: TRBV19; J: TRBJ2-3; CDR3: CASSAGISTDTQYF
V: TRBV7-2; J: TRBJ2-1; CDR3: CASSLGGGGPYNEQFF
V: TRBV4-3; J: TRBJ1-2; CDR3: CASSPAGRSNYGYTF
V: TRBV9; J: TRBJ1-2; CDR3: CASSGTGLAYGYTF
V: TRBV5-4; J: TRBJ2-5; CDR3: CASSHDREETQYF
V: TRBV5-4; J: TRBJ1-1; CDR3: CASSLGPQGDEAFF
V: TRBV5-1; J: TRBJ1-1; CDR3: CASSQDRGLRNTEAFF
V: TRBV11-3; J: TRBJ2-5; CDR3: CASSLATQATQYF